What follows are 13 T cell receptor beta chains derived from one specimen sequenced in a study of Tregs in tolerant kidney transplant recipients. Clones were read by immunoSEQ multiplex PCR, and TCRdb kept only the in-frame ones, dropping some. The sample comprises approximately 69,000 clones, 85% to 90% of which are singletons, and approximately 0.39% rests with the top ten. The sequencing used CD4+ T cells from blood, collected before the transplant. These receptors all come from a human donor who received a combined kidney and bone marrow transplant.

This chain joins TRBV5-8 and TRBJ2-3; 9 bases are shared with TRBD1. Germline CDR1 reads SGHTS; CDR2 reads YDEGEE. This CDR3 contains 15 residues. After removal of 3 bases from V and 3 bases from J, the junction contained 5 bases not matched to a gene. CDR3: CASSSGQGGTDTQYF. The DNA of the CDR3 is TGTGCCAGCAGCTCGGGACAGGGTGGAACAGATACGCAGTATTTT.

The chain employs TRBV5-1 and TRBJ1-2; tentative D call: TRBD1 (6 bases). Per germline, CDR1 SGHRS and CDR2 YFSETQ. The CDR3 extends over 15 amino acids. V was cut by 0 bases and J by 5 bases, with 14 bases left in between. In nucleotides, the CDR3 is TGCGCCAGCAGCTTGGGCACAGGGACCGATTATGGCTACACCTTC. It is translated as CASSLGTGTDYGYTF.

This clone has only a few counts. This chain uses TRBV27 with TRBJ2-7; 9 nucleotides agree with TRBD1. The CDR3 loop spans 15 amino acids. CDR1 MNHEY and CDR2 SMNVEV come from the germline V gene (reference sequence). Unmatched junction bases numbered 10, after V lost 6 bases and J lost 4 bases. The CDR3 coding sequence is TGTGCCAGCAGAGGGGCGGGACAGGGCACTTACGAGCAGTACTTC. Protein: CASRGAGQGTYEQYF.

In nucleotides, the CDR3 is TGTGCCAGCAGCTTAAACTCCTTGAACACCGGGGAGCTGTTTTTT. Its protein is CASSLNSLNTGELFF. This chain joins TRBV7-2 and TRBJ2-2; D is unclear. The V gene lost 2 bases and the J gene lost 1 base, with 8 bases spanning the gap. The CDR3 spans 15 residues. Germline CDR1 reads SGHTA; CDR2 reads FQGNSA.

This chain connects TRBV13 to TRBJ2-5, with 7 bases that match TRBD2. The V gene's germline CDR1 is PRHDT and CDR2 FYEKMQ (reference sequence). This CDR3 has 16 amino acids. V lost 5 bases and J lost 8; bases outside the gene matches: 17. CDR3 region: CASSLPAGRDGVTQYF. CDR3 nucleotide sequence: TGTGCCAGCAGCCTGCCCGCAGGGAGGGATGGGGTAACCCAGTACTTC.

CDR3 in amino acids: CASSLGQSDTGELFF. CDR3 coding DNA: TGCGCCAGCAGCTTGGGACAGTCGGACACCGGGGAGCTGTTTTTT. The rearrangement uses TRBV5-1 and TRBJ2-2; a weak D match, TRBD1 (5 bases). V gave up 0 bases and J gave up 3 bases, with 9 bases separating them. The germline V gene has CDR1 SGHRS and CDR2 YFSETQ. The CDR3 covers 15 residues.

This clone was seen just once. The chain carries TRBV7-8 and TRBJ2-3, with 11 positions matching TRBD2. CDR3 length equals 14 residues. Germline V gives CDR1 SGHVS, CDR2 FQNEAQ. The V segment lost 3 bases and the J segment 6 bases; nucleotides outside the gene matches: 2. CDR3 protein: CASSLTSGIDTQYF. The CDR3 region has the DNA TGTGCCAGCAGCTTGACTAGCGGGATCGATACGCAGTATTTT.

This chain joins TRBV5-1 and TRBJ2-1, with 9 nucleotides matching TRBD2. CDR3 length: 15 amino acids. The V gene's germline CDR1 is SGHRS and CDR2 YFSETQ. Germline trimming cut 0 bases from V and 8 bases from J; bases unmatched to any gene: 6. CDR3 coding DNA: TGCGCCAGCAGCTTGGCCGCGGGAGGGCCCTATGAGCAGTTCTTC. Residues: CASSLAAGGPYEQFF.

The chain joins TRBV4-3 to TRBJ2-3, with D possibly TRBD2 on 6 matching bases. Trimming took 1 base from V and 2 from J, leaving 13 bases between them. The CDR3 contains 16 residues. The germline V gene has CDR1 LGHNA and CDR2 YSLEER. CDR3 protein: CASSQGRDRPTDTQYF. The CDR3 bases are TGCGCCAGCAGCCAAGGGCGGGATAGGCCCACAGATACGCAGTATTTT.

The chain joins TRBV11-2 to TRBJ2-3; 11 nucleotides align to TRBD2. Trimming at V came to 4 bases and at J to 6 bases, leaving 6 bases not matched to a gene. The CDR3 runs to 15 residues. CDR1 and CDR2 (germline): SGHAT, FQNNGV. The CDR3 sequence is CASSSNSGGADTQYF. The CDR3 nucleotides read TGTGCCAGCAGCTCCAATAGCGGGGGGGCGGATACGCAGTATTTT.

V gene TRBV7-6 combines with J gene TRBJ2-2; D possibly corresponds to TRBD1 (6 bases). Trimming took 5 bases from V and 2 from J, leaving 15 bases between them. This CDR3 has 16 amino acids. Per the germline V gene, CDR1 is SGHVS and CDR2 is FNYEAQ. CDR3 DNA: TGTGCCAGCAGCGCAGGGACACGGCTCAACACCGGGGAGCTGTTTTTT. Encoded protein: CASSAGTRLNTGELFF.

The V and J genes are TRBV29-1 and TRBJ2-2; D not resolved. Between the trimmed V and J ends, which lost 5 bases and 6 bases, there was a span of 10 bases. The germline V gene has CDR1 SQVTM and CDR2 ANQGSEA. The CDR3 spans 12 residues. CDR3 in amino acids: CSVSPPSGELFF. The CDR3 DNA sequence: TGCAGCGTTTCCCCCCCGTCCGGGGAGCTGTTTTTT.

The chain combines TRBV10-1 with TRBJ1-5; a weak D match, TRBD1 (6 bases). V was trimmed by 5 bases and J by 7 bases, leaving 15 bases between them. Looked up from germline, CDR1 is WNHNN and CDR2 is SYGVQD (reference sequence). The CDR3 is made up of 14 amino acids. The CDR3 region is CASSSGDGGQPQHF. The CDR3, as DNA: TGCGCCAGCAGTTCAGGGGATGGGGGCCAGCCCCAGCATTTT.